This TCR beta chain was documented in a study of T cell repertoires in cytomegalovirus infection (dated by TCRdb to the late 2010s). Turning to the overall study: Peptide stimulations targeted recently identified HLA-C-restricted CMV epitopes, whose presentation resists viral immunomodulation, together with well-studied HLA-B-restricted epitopes. The HLA type of each donor mattered for the analysis, because public TCR beta signatures pointed to carriage of CMV infection along with the matching HLA type.

Spanning cysteine to phenylalanine, the CDR3 consists of 14 amino acids. The retained sequence is limited to the CDR3, 42 bases, with the frame set at the first base. V loses 5 bases, J loses 6 bases, and the germline ends lie 16 bases apart. CDR1 and CDR2, per the germline V gene, are MNHEY and SVGEGT. The table lists this clonotype with many counts. Its antigen is still unknown. Per-base qualities were not stored, and no clone one base away is much larger. Study-level results and caveats: Cumulative frequency of public TCR beta family members discriminated carriers of CMV infection plus the relevant HLA type in this cohort and an independent roughly 330-donor cohort. The ex vivo response was dominated by HLA-C-restricted CMV-specific TCR beta clonotypes, which also provided the single most frequent clonotype in two of eight donors.

Reads for this sample came from an Illumina HiSeq 1500. TCRdb cleaned the public reads at Q25 with fastp, built clones with MiXCR and kept in-frame beta chains. Under each unique CDR3 protein, matching rows form one entry showing the most common genes and DNA. Present in this sample are approximately 110,000 distinct CDR3 sequences, more than 25% of which were seen just once. The ten largest make up roughly 53% of the sample. The treatment or condition label here, explained by the study, means: in vitro stimulation with specific CMV peptide epitopes to enrich CMV-specific T cells. The TCR originated in a human donor in good health (CMV status not recorded). Some clones in this sample may be carry-over from other donors' samples. This sample comprised CD8+ T cells from cultured PBMCs, obtained from culture after CMV antigen stimulation. The chain links TRBV6-2 or TRBV6-3 with TRBJ1-1; the D region possibly corresponds to TRBD1 (5 bases align). The base sequence is TGTGCCAGCAGTGAGGGCAGGGCCGCCGCTGAAGCTTTCTTT. This yields the protein CASSEGRAAAEAFF.